This record concerns one T cell receptor beta chain sequence. As processed by the authors: Estimated nucleated cell counts came from reference gene primer amplification. TCRdb's table, derived via immunoSEQ multiplex PCR, lists solely in-frame clones and lacks some. V and J calls and clone size come straight from that table; D and trimming were deduced from the DNA. This table has a few hundred thousand clones, roughly 90% appearing once. These data come from a study of blood T cell repertoires in COVID-19. Study as a whole: The United States, Italy and Spain were the sources of the acute and convalescent COVID-19 samples. PBMCs, B-cell-depleted T cells, or T cells were the source of the cDNA or gDNA that made up the material.

The junction had 11 bases not matched to a gene; V was cut back by 5 bases and J by 5 bases. Per germline, CDR1 SGHAT and CDR2 FQNNGV. This CDR3 spans 16 amino acids. V gene TRBV11-2 combines with J gene TRBJ2-5; 10 nucleotides align to TRBD2. Input material: peripheral blood. This TCR was sampled from a man aged 55 to 70 who had recovered from COVID-19. CDR3 region: CASSRTSGRVMETQYF. CDR3 in DNA: TGTGCCAGCAGCAGGACTAGCGGTCGGGTCATGGAGACCCAGTACTTC.